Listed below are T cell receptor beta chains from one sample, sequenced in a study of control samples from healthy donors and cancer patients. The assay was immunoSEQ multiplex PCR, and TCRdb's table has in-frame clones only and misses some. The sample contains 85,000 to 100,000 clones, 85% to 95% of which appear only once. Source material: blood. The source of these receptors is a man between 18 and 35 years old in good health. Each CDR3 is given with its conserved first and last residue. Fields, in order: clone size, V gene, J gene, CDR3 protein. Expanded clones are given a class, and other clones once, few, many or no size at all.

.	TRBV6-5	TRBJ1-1	CASSYSRGLGTEAFF
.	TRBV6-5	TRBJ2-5	CASSYAPTGFEETQYF
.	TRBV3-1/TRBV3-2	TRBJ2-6	CASSQWNRGSGANVLTF
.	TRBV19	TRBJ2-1	CATAGLVSNEQFF
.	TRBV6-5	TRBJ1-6	CASSVQGQRTPLHF
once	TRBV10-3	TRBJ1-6	CAISLGSNSPLHF
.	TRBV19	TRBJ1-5	CASSPRQGRVGNQPQHF
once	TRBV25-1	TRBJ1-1	CASRPPGGTEAFF
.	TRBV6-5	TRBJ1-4	CASRRTAYNEKLFF
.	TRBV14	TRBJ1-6	CASSQGVRLHF
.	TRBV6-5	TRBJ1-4	CASSFTHRGRDEKLFF
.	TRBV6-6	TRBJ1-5	CASSYWDRAQPQHF
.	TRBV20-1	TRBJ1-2	CSASIEANYGYTF
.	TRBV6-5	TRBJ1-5	CASSYRGEGQPQHF
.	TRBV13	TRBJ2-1	CASSLGADLDNEQFF
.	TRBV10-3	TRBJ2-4	CATSASGSGGDIQYF
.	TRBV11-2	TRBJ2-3	CASSLFSGDITDTQYF
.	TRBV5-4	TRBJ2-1	CASSLGTGAEYNEQFF
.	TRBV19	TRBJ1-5	CASGGVGGNQPQHF
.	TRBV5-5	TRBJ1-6	CASSTSSSPLHF
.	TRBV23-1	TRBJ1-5	CASSRGGFGAGQPQHF
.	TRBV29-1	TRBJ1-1	CSVAELGTDMRRAFF
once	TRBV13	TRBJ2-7	CASSSRTEGEQYF
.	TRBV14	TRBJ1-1	CASSQDLGHYTEAFF
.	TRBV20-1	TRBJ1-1	CSARGGAEAFF
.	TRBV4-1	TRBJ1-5	CASSQEGRAGQPQHF
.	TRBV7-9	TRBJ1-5	CASSFEAEGPTYNQPQHF
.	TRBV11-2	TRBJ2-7	CASSRVGEAYEQYF
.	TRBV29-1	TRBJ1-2	CSVDRAYGYTF
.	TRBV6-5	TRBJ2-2	CASLMDTGELFF
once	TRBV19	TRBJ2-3	CASKVAGLIHTQYF
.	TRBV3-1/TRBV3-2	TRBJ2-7	CASSLTYYEQYF
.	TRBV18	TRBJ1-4	CASSPPRGSNNEKLFF
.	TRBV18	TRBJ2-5	CASAGTIQETQYF
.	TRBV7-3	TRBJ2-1	CASSQIAGTGPANEQFF
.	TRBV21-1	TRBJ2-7	CASSKVSGTYEQYF
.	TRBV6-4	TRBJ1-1	CASSADRGVRAFF
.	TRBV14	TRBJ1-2	CASSRGEGSYGYTF
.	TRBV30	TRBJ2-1	CAWSAGLDRGLREQFF